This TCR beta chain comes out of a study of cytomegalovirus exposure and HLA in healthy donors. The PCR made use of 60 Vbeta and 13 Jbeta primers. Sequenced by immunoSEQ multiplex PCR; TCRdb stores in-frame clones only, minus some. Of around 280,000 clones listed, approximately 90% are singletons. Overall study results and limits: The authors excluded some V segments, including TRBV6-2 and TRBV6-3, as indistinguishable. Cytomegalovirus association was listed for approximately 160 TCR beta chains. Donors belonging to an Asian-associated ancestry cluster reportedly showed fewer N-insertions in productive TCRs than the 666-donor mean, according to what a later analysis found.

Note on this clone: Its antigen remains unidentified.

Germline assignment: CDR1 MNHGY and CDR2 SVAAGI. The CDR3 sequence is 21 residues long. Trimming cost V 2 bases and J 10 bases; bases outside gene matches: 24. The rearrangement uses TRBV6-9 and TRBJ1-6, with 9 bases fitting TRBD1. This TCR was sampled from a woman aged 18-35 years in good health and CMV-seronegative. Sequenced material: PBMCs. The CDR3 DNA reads TGTGCCAGCAGTTATACCCCGGGACAGGGTAAAACTCTCCCTGCAAGGTCACCCCTCCACTTT. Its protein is CASSYTPGQGKTLPARSPLHF.